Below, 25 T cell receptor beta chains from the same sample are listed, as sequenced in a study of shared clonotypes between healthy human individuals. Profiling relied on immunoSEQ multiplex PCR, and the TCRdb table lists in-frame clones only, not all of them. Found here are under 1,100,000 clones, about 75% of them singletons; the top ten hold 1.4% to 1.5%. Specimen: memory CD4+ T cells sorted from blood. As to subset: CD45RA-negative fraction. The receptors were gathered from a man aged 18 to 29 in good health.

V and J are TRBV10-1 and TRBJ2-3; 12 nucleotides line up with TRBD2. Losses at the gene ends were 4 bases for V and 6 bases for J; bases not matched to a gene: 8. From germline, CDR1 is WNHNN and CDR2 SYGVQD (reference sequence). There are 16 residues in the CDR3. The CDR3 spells CASSGGLAGTEDTQYF. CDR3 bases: TGCGCCAGCAGTGGTGGACTAGCGGGGACGGAGGATACGCAGTATTTT.

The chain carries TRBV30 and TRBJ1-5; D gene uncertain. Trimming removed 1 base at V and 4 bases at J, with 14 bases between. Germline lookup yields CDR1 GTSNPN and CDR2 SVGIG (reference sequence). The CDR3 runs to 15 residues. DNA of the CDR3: TGTGCCTGGAGTGCCCGGGCCGACATGAATCAGCCCCAGCATTTT. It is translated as CAWSARADMNQPQHF.

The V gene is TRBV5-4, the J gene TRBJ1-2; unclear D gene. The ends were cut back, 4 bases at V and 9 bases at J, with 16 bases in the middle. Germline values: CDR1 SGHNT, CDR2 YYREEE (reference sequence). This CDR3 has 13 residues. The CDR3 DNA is TGTGCCAGCAGCCCCAGAGGCAGTACGAGCTACACCTTC. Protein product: CASSPRGSTSYTF.

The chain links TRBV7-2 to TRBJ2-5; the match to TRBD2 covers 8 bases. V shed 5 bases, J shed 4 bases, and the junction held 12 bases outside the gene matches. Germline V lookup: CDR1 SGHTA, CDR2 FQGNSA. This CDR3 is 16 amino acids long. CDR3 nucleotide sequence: TGTGCCAGCAGCACTGATGCGGCGGGAGGCGGAGAGACCCAGTACTTC. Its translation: CASSTDAAGGGETQYF.

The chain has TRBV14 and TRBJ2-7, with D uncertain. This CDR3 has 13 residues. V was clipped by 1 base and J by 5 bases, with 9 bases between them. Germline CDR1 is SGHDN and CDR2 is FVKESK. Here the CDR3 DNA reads TGTGCCAGCAGCCAAGGGGGTACCCACGAGCAGTACTTC. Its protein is CASSQGGTHEQYF.

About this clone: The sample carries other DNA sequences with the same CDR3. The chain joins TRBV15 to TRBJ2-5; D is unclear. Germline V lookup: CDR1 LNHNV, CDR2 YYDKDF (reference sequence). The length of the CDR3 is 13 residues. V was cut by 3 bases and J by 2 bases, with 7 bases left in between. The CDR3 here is CATSRGVQETQYF. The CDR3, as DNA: TGTGCCACCAGCAGGGGCGTTCAAGAGACCCAGTACTTC.

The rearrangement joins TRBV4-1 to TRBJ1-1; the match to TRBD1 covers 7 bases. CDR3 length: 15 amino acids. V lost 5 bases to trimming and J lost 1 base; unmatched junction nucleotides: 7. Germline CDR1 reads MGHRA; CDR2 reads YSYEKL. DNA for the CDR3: TGCGCCAGCAGCTCGACAGGGTGGGGGAACACTGAAGCTTTCTTT. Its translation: CASSSTGWGNTEAFF.

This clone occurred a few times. The CDR3 DNA reads TGTGCCAGCAGCTCGGACGGTATCCGCAATCAGCCCCAGCATTTT. This sequence encodes CASSSDGIRNQPQHF. The chain recombines TRBV7-2 with TRBJ1-5; no firm D call. Trimming removed 4 bases from V and 2 bases from J, with 12 bases in between. This CDR3 comprises 15 residues. The germline V gene encodes CDR1 SGHTA and CDR2 FQGNSA. Based on the CDR3 plus reference TRBV7-2 and TRBJ1-5, the full variable domain is GAGVSQSPSNKVTEKGKDVELRCDPISGHTALYWYRQSLGQGLEFLIYFQGNSAPDKSGLPSDRFSAERTGGSVSTLTIQRTQQEDSAVYLCASSSDGIRNQPQHFGDGTRLSIL.

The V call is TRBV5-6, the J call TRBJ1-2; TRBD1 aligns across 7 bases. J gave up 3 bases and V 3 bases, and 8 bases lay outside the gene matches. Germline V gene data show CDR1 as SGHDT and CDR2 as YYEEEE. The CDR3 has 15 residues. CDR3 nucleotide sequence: TGTGCCAGCAGCTGGATAGGGGGCTCGGACTATGGCTACACCTTC. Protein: CASSWIGGSDYGYTF.

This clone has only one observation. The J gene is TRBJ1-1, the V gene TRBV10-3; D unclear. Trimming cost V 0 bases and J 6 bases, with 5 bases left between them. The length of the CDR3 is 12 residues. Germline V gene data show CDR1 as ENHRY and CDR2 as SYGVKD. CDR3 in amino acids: CAISESVSEAFF. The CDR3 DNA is TGTGCCATCAGTGAGTCGGTTTCTGAAGCTTTCTTT.

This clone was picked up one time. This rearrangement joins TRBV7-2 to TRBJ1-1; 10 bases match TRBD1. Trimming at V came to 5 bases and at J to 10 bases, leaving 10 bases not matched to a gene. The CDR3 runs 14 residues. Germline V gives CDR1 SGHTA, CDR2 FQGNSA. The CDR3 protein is CASSAGQGGPGAFF. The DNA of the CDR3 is TGTGCCAGCAGCGCCGGACAGGGGGGGCCGGGAGCTTTCTTT.

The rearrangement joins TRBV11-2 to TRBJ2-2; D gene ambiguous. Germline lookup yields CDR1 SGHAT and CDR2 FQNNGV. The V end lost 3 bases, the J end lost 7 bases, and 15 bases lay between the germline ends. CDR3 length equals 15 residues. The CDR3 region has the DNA TGTGCCAGCAGCTTTCGATCTCGGCGGAACGGGGAGCTGTTTTTT. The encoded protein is CASSFRSRRNGELFF.

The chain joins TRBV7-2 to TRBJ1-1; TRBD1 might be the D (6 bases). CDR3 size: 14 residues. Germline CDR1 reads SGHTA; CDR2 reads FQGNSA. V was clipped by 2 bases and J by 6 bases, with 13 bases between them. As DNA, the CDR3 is TGTGCCAGCAGCTTAAGACCCCAGGGGCCTGAAGCTTTCTTT. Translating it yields CASSLRPQGPEAFF.

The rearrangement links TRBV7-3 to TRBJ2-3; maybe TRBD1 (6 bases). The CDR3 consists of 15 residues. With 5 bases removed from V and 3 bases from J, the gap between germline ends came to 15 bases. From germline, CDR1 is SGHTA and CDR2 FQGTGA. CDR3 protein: CASSHSGVPTDTQYF. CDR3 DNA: TGTGCCAGCAGCCATTCAGGGGTTCCTACAGATACGCAGTATTTT.

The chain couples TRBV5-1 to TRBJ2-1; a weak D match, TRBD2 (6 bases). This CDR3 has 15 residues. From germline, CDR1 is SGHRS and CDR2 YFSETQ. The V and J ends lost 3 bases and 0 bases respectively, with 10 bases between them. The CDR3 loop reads CASSSGLFSYNEQFF. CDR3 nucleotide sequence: TGCGCCAGCAGCTCGGGACTTTTCTCCTACAATGAGCAGTTCTTC.

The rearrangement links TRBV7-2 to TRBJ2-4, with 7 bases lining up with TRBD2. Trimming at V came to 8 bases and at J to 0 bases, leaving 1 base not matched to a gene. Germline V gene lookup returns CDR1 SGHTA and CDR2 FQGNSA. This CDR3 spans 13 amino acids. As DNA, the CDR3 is TGTGCCAGCGCGGGGGTAGCCAAAAACATTCAGTACTTC. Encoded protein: CASAGVAKNIQYF.

The DNA for the CDR3 is TGTGCCAGCAGCTTAGATGGGGGGGTTTTTCAGCCCCAGCATTTT. Translation: CASSLDGGVFQPQHF. V gene TRBV7-9 combines with J gene TRBJ1-5; a possible D gene is TRBD1 (5 bases). V was pared by 1 base and J by 6 bases, with 13 bases between. Germline V gene data show CDR1 as SEHNR and CDR2 as FQNEAQ (reference sequence). The CDR3 contains 15 residues.

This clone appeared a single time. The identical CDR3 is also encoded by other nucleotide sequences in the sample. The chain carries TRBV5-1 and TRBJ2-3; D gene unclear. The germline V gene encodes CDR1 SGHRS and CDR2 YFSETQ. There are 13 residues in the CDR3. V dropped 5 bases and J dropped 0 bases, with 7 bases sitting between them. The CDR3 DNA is TGCGCCAGCAGTCGTACTAGCACAGATACGCAGTATTTT. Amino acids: CASSRTSTDTQYF. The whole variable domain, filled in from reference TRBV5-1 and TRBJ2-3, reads KAGVTQTPRYLIKTRGQQVTLSCSPISGHRSVSWYQQTPGQGLQFLFEYFSETQRNKGNFPGRFSGRQFSNSRSEMNVSTLELGDSALYLCASSRTSTDTQYFGPGTRLTVL.

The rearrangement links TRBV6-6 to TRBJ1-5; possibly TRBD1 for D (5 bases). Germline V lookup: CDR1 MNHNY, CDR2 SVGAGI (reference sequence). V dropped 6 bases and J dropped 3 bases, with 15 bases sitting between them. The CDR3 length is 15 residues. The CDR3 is CASRLLGTDNQPQHF. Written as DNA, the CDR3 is TGTGCCAGCAGGCTGCTTGGGACGGACAATCAGCCCCAGCATTTT.

Here the CDR3 reads CASSLSGGYLEAFF. The CDR3 nucleotides read TGTGCCAGCAGTTTATCCGGGGGCTATCTTGAAGCTTTCTTT. The chain uses TRBV28 and TRBJ1-1, with a weak D call TRBD1 (6 bases). There are 14 residues in the CDR3. V was clipped by 1 base and J by 7 bases, with 13 bases between them. CDR1 is MDHEN, CDR2 SYDVKM, per germline. The full variable domain, rest sourced from reference TRBV28 and TRBJ1-1, is DVKVTQSSRYLVKRTGEKVFLECVQDMDHENMFWYRQDPGLGLRLIYFSYDVKMKEKGDIPEGYSVSREKKERFSLILESASTNQTSMYLCASSLSGGYLEAFFGQGTRLTVV.

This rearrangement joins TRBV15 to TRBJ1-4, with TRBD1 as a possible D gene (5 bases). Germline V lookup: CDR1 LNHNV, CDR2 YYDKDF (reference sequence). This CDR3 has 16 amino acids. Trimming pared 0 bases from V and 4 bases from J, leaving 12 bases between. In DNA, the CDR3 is TGTGCCACCAGCAGAGATCTCGGGGGGGTTAATGAAAAACTGTTTTTT. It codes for CATSRDLGGVNEKLFF.

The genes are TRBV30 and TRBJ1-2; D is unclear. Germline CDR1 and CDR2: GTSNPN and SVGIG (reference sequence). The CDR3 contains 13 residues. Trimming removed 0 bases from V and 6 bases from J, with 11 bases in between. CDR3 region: CAWSVAGFNGYTF. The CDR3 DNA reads TGTGCCTGGAGTGTAGCGGGGTTCAATGGCTACACCTTC.

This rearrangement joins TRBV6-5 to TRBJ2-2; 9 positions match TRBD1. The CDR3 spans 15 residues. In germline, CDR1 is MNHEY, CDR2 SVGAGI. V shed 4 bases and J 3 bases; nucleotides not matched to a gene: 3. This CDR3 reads CASSFGTGYTGELFF. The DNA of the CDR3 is TGTGCCAGCAGTTTCGGGACAGGGTACACCGGGGAGCTGTTTTTT.

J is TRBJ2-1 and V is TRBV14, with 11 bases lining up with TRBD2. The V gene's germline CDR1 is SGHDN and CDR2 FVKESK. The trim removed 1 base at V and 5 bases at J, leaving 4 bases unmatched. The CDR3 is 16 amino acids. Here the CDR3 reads CASSQGGLAAHNEQFF. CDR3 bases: TGTGCCAGCAGCCAAGGGGGACTAGCGGCCCACAATGAGCAGTTCTTC.

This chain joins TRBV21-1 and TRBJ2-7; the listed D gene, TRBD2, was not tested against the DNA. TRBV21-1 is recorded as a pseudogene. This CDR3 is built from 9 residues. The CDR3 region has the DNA TGTGCCAGCTACAGCGGGAGGGACTTC. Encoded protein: CASYSGRDF.